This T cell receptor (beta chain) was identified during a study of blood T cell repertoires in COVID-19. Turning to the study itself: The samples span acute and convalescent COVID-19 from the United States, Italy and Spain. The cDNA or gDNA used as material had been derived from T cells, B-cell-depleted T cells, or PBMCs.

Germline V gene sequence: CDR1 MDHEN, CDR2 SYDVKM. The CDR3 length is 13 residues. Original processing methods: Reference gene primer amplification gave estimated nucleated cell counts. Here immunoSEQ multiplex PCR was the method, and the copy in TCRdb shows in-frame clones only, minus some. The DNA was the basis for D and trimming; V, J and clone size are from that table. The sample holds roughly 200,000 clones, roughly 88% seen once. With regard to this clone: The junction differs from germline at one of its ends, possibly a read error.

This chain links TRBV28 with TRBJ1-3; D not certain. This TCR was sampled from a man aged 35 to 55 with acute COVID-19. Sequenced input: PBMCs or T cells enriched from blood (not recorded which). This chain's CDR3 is CASTLLGGNTIYF. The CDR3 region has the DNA TGTGCCAGCACTTTACTAGGAGGAAACACCATATATTTT.